The present T cell receptor beta chain was sequenced within a study of T cell responses to AZD1222 COVID-19 vaccine. Study-wide results and caveats: Mapped onto spike, vaccine-associated CD4 TCRs spanned it and were dominant at 160-218 and 743-854.

Germline V gene lookup returns CDR1 SNHLY and CDR2 FYNNEI. The CDR3 is 12 residues long. The V and J ends lost 5 bases and 5 bases respectively, with 9 bases between them. The method was immunoSEQ multiplex PCR; TCRdb's version includes in-frame clones alone and lacks a portion of them. The sample carries tens of thousands of clones, around 80% recorded once. Only a few counts were recorded for this clone. Antigen: not known. The sequencing used peripheral blood, collected on day 0 of AZD1222 vaccination. The TCR was taken from an adult in good health. The J gene is TRBJ1-2, the V gene TRBV2, with D perhaps matching TRBD1 (5 bases). Written as DNA, the CDR3 is TGTGCCAGCAGTCCTGAGGGGTATGGCTACACCTTC. This codes for CASSPEGYGYTF. The full variable domain, in which reference TRBV2 and TRBJ1-2 provide the parts outside the CDR3, is EPEVTQTPSHQVTQMGQEVILRCVPISNHLYFYWYRQILGQKVEFLVSFYNNEISEKSEIFDDQFSVERPDGSNFTLKIRSTKLEDSAMYFCASSPEGYGYTFGSGTRLTVV.